This TCR beta chain was found in a study of T cell therapy after organ transplantation. Study background: Long-term post-therapy blood was drawn 20 to 29 weeks after therapy ended.

There are 14 residues in the CDR3. In germline, CDR1 is MNHEY, CDR2 SMNVEV (reference sequence). V lost 2 bases and J lost 3, with 8 bases in between. Study-wide findings and caveats: Lower pretherapy CD8 clonality went with larger post-therapy fold change.

For this clone: Its matching antigen is unknown.

Time point of the sample: 20-29 weeks after completion of therapy. Patients were solid-organ transplant recipients with drug-resistant or recurrent cytomegalovirus. The table came from immunoSEQ multiplex PCR; TCRdb's copy has only in-frame clones and leaves some out. The sample consists of approximately 15,000 clones, roughly 87% of them appearing once. The material was CD8+ T cells from blood, obtained after autologous CMV-specific T cell therapy. The J gene is TRBJ1-5, the V gene TRBV27, with D tentatively TRBD1 (6 bases). This clonotype was obtained from a human patient who had received a solid organ transplant and had CMV disease. Part of the T cell pool may stem from the graft donor. The chain's CDR3 is CASSLGQYNQPQHF. CDR3 sequence (DNA): TGTGCCAGCAGTTTAGGACAGTACAATCAGCCCCAGCATTTT.